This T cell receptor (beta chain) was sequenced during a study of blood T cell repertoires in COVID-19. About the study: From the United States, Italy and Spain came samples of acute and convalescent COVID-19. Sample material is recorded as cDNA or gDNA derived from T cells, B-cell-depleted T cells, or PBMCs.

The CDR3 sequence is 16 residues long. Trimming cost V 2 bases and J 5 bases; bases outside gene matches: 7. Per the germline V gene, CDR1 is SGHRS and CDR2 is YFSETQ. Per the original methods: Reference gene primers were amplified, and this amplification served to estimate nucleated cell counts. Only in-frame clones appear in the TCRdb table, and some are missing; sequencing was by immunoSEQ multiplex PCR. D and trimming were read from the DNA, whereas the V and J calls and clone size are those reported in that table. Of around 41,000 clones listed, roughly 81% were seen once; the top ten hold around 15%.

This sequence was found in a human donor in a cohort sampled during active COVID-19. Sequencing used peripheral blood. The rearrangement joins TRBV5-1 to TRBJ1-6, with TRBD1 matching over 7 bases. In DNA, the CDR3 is TGCGCCAGCAGCTTCCAGGACAGGAGAAATAATTCACCCCTCCACTTT. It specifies CASSFQDRRNNSPLHF.